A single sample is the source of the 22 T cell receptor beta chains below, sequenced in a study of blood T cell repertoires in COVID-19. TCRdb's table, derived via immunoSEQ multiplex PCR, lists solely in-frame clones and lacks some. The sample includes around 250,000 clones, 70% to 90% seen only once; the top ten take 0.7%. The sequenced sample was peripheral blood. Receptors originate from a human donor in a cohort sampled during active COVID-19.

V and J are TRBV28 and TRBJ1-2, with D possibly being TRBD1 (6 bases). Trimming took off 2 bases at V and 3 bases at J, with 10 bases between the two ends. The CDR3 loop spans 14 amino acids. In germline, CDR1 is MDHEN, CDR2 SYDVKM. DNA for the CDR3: TGTGCCAGCAGTTTAGGCAGGGGAGACTATGGCTACACCTTC. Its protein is CASSLGRGDYGYTF.

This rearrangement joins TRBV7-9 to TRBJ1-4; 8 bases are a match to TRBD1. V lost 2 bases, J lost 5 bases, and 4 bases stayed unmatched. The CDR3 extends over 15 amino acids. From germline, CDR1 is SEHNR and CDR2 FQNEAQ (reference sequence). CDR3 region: CASSLRDRLNEKLFF. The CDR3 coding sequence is TGTGCCAGCAGCTTAAGGGACAGGCTAAATGAAAAACTGTTTTTT.

The CDR3 DNA reads as TGTGCCAGCAGCGGGGGACTAGCGGGAGGAGTCTCTAATGAGCAGTTCTTC. It specifies CASSGGLAGGVSNEQFF. V gene TRBV5-4 combines with J gene TRBJ2-1; 15 bases are shared with TRBD2. Germline V gene lookup returns CDR1 SGHNT and CDR2 YYREEE (reference sequence). The V segment lost 4 bases and the J segment 7 bases; nucleotides outside the gene matches: 9. This CDR3 comprises 17 residues.

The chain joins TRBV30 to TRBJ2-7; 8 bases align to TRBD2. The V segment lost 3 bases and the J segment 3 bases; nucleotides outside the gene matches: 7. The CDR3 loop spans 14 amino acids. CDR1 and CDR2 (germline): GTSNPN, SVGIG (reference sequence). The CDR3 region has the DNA TGTGCCTGGAGGGGAACTAGCGGAGGCTACGAGCAGTACTTC. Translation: CAWRGTSGGYEQYF.

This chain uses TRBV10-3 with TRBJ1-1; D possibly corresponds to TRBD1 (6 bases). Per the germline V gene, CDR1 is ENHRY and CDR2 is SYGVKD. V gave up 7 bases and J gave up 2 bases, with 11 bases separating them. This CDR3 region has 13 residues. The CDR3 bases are TGTGCCATCATGGGGGCCCTAAACACTGAAGCTTTCTTT. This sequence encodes CAIMGALNTEAFF.

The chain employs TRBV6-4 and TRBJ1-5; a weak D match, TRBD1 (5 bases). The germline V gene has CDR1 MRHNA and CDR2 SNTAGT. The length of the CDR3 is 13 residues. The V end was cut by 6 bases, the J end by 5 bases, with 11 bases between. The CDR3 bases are TGTGCCAGCAGCGTTGACAGAGATCAGCCCCAGCATTTT. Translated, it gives CASSVDRDQPQHF.

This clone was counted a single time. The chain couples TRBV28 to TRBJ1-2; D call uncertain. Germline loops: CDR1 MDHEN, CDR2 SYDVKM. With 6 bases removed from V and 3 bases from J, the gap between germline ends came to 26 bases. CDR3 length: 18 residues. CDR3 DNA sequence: TGTGCCAGCAGCAAGTTTTGGAGGACGACCCCGCTGGACTATGGCTACACCTTC. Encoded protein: CASSKFWRTTPLDYGYTF.

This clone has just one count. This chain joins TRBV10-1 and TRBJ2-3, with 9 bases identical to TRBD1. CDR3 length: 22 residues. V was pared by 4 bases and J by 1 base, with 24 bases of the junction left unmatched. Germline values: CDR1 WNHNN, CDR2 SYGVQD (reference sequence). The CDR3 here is CASSGGLGSSGTGRLGTDTQYF. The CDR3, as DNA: TGCGCCAGCAGTGGCGGCTTGGGATCATCCGGGACAGGGCGACTCGGCACAGATACGCAGTATTTT.

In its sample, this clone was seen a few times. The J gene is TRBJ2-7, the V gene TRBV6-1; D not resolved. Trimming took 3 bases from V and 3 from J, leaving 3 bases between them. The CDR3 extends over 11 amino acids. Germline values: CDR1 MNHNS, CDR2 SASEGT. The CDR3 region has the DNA TGTGCCAGCAGTGATTACTACGAGCAGTACTTC. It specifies CASSDYYEQYF.

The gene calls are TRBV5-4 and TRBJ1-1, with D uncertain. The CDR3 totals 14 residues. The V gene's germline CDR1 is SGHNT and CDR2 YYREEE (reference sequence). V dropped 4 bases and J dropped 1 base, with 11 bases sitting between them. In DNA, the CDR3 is TGTGCCAGCAGCCAGCCCCACAGGAACACTGAAGCTTTCTTT. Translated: CASSQPHRNTEAFF.

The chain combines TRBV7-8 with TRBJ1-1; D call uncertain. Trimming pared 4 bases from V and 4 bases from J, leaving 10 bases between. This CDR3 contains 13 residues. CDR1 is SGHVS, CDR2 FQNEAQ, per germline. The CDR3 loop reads CASSSGEGTEAFF. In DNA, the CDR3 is TGTGCCAGCAGCTCCGGAGAGGGCACTGAAGCTTTCTTT.

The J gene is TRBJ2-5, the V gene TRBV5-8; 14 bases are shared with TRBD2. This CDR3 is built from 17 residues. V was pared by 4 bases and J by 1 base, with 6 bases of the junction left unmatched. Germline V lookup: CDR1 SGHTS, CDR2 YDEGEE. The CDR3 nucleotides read TGTGCCAGCAGCCCAGGACTAGCGGGGGGCCTCCAAGAGACCCAGTACTTC. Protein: CASSPGLAGGLQETQYF. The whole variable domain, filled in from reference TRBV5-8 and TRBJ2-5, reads EAGVTQSPTHLIKTRGQQATLRCSPISGHTSVYWYQQALGLGLQFLLWYDEGEERNRGNFPPRFSGRQFPNYSSELNVNALELEDSALYLCASSPGLAGGLQETQYFGPGTRLLVL.

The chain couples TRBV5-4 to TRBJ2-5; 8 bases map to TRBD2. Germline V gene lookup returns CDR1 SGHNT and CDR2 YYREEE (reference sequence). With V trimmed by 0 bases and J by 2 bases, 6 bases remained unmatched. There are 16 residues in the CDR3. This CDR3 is CASSLASGGKQETQYF. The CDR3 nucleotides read TGTGCCAGCAGCTTGGCCTCGGGGGGGAAACAAGAGACCCAGTACTTC.

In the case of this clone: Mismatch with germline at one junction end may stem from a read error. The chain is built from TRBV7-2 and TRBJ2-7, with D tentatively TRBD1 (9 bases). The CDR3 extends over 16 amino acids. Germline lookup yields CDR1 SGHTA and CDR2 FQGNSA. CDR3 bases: TGTCCCAGCAGCCGGGGGGGTACAGGGGGCGCGTATGAGCAGTACTTC. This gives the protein CPSSRGGTGGAYEQYF. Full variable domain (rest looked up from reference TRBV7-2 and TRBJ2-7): GAGVSQSPSNKVTEKGKDVELRCDPISGHTALYWYRQSLGQGLEFLIYFQGNSAPDKSGLPSDRFSAERTGGSVSTLTIQRTQQEDSAVYLCPSSRGGTGGAYEQYFGPGTRLTVT.

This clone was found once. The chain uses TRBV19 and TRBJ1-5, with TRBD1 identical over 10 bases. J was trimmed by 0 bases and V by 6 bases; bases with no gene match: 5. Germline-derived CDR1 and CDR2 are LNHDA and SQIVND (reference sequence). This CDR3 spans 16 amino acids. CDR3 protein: CASRDRGSHSNQPQHF. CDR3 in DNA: TGTGCCAGTAGGGACAGGGGGAGTCATAGCAATCAGCCCCAGCATTTT.

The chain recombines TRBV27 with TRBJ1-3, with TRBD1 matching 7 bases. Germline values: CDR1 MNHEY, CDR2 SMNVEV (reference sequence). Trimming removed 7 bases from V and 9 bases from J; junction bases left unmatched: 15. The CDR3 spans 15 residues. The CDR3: CASIDVRDRSGTIYF. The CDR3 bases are TGTGCCAGCATCGACGTCCGGGACAGATCGGGCACCATATATTTT.

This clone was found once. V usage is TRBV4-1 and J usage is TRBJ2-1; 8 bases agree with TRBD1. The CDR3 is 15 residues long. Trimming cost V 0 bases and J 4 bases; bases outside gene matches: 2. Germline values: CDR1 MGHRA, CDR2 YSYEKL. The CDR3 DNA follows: TGCGCCAGCAGCCAAGACCAGGGGGCTTACAATGAGCAGTTCTTC. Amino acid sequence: CASSQDQGAYNEQFF.

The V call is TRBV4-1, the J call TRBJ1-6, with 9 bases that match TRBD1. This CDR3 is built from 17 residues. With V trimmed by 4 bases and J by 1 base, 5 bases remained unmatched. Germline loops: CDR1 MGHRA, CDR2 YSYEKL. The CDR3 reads CASSPGQGTSYNSPLHF. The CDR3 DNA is TGCGCCAGCAGCCCCGGACAGGGGACATCCTATAATTCACCCCTCCACTTT.

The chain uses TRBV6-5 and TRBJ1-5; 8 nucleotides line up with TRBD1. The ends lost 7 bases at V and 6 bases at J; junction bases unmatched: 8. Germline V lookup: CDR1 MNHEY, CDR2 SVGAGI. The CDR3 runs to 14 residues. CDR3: CASTPGQGIQPQHF. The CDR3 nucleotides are TGTGCCAGCACTCCCGGACAGGGCATTCAGCCCCAGCATTTT.

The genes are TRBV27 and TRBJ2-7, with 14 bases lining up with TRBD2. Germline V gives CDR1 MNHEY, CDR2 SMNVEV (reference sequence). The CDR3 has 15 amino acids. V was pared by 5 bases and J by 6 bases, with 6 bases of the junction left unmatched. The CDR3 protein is CASSQGGLAGGEQYF. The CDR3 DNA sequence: TGTGCCAGCAGTCAAGGTGGACTAGCGGGAGGCGAGCAGTACTTC.

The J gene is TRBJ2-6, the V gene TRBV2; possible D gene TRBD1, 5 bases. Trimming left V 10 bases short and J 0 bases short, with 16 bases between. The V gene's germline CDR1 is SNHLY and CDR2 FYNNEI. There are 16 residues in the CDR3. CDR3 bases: TGTGCCACCGGAGCAGGGTCGGGCTCTGGGGCCAACGTCCTGACTTTC. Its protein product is CATGAGSGSGANVLTF.

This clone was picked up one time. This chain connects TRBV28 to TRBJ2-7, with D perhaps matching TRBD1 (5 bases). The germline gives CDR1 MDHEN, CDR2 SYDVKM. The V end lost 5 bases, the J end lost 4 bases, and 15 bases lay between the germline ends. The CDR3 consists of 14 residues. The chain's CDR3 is CASSPLDRYYEQYF. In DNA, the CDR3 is TGTGCCAGCAGTCCCCTAGACAGATATTACGAGCAGTACTTC.